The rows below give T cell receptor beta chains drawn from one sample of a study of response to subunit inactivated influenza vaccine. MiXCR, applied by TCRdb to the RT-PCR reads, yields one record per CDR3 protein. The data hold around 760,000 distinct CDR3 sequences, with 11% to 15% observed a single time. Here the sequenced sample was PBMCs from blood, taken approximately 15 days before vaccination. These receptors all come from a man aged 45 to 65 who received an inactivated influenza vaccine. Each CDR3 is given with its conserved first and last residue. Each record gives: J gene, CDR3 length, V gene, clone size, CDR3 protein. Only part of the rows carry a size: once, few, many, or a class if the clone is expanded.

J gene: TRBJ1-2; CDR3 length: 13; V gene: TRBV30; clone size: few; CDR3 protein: CAWSVEANYGYTF
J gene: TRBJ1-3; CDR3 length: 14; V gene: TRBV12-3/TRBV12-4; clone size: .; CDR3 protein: CASSFPVPGNTIYF
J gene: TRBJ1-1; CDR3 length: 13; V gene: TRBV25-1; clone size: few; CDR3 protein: CASSGIGGTEAFF
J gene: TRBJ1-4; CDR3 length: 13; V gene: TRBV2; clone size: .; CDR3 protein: CASRATTNEKLFF
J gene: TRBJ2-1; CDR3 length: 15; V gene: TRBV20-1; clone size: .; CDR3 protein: CSARTAEGTGNEQFF
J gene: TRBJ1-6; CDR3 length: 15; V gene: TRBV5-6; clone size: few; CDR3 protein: CASSLVGRKNSPLHF
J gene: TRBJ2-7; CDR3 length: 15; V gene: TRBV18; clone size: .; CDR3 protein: CASSPQAYASGEQYF
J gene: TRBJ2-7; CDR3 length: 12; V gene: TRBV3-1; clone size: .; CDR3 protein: CASSHQGREQYF
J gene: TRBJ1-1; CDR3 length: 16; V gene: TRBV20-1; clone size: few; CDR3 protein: CSARDRSGYELTEAFF
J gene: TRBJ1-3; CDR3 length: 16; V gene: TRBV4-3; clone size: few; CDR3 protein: CASSQGGQRTGNTIYF
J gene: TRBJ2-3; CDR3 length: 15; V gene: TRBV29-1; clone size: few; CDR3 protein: CSVEGRGLSTDTQYF
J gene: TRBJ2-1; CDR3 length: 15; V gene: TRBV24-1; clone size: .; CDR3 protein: CATSDSLGPNNEQFF
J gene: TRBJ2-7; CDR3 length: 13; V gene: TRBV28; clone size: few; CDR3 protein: CASSTTDAYEQYF
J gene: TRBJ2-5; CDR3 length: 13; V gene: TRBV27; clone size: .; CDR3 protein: CASRPWAGETQYF
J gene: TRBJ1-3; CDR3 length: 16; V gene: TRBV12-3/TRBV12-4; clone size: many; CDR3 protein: CASSFGFLHSGNTIYF
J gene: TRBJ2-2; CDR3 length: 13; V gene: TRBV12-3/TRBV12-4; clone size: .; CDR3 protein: CASSFFLAGELFF
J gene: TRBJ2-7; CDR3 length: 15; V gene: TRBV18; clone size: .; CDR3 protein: CASSLTQRELSEQYF
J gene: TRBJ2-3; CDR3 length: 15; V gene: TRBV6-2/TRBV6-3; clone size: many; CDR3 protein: CASSYSGLARDTQYF
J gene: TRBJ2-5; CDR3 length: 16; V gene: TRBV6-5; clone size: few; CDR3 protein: CASSYSPPGTFETQYF
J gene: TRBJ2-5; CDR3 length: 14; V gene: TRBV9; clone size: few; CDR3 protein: CASSVGYSTRVQYF
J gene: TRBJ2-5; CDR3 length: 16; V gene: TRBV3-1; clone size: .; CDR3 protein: CASTLRTGRYQETQYF
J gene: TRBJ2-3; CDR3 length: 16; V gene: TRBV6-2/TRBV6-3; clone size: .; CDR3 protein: CASAGPGPSSTDTQYF
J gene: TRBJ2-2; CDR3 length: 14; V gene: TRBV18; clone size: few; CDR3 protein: CASSPLRTTGELFF
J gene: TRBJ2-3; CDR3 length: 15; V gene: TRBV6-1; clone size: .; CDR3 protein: CASSHGLEITDTQYF
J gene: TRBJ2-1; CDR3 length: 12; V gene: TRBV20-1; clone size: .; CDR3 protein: CSARDQEYEQFF
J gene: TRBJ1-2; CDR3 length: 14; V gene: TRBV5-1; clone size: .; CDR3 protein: CASSTSTSGYGYTF
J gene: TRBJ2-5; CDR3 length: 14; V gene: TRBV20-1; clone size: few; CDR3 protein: CSARGPGVQETQYF
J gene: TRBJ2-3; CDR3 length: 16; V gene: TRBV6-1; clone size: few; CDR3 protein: CASKKGQRAESDTQYF
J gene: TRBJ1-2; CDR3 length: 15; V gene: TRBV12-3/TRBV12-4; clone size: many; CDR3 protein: CASSRGQGIDYGYTF
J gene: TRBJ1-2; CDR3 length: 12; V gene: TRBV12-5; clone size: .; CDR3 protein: CASGLGDYGYTF
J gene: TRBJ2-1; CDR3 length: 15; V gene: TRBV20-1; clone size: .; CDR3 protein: CSASQLAGVGNEQFF
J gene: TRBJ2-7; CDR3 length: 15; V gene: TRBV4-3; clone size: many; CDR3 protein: CASSQVLAGAYEQYF
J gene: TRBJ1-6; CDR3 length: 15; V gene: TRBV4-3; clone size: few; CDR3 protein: CASRLGTGRGSPLHF
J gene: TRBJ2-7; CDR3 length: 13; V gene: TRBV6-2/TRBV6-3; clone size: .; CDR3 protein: CASSYGNSYEQYF
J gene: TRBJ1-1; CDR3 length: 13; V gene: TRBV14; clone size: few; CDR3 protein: CASSTTPNTEAFF
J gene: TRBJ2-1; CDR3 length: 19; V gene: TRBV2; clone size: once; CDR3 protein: CAFCFGSVGGRIPYNEQFF
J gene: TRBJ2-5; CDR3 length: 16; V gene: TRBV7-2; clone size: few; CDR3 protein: CASSLVPFSKQETQYF